The rows below give T cell receptor beta chains drawn from one sample of a study of cytomegalovirus exposure and HLA in healthy donors. Produced via immunoSEQ multiplex PCR; TCRdb's table is partial and in-frame only. This sample has a few hundred thousand clones, with roughly 80% found just once. Sequenced: PBMCs. Receptor source: a man in his thirties or forties in good health and CMV-seronegative. Both conserved end residues are part of each CDR3. Each record gives: CDR3 length, D gene, clone size, V gene, J gene, CDR3 protein, CDR3 DNA. A D gene is named only where the DNA matches it firmly. The listing skips clone size in some rows; elsewhere it reads once, few, many or a size class.

len: 14; d_gene: TRBD2; abundance: .; v_gene: TRBV28; j_gene: TRBJ2-3; CDR3aa: CASSWTSGGDTQYF; CDR3nt: TGTGCCAGCAGCTGGACTAGCGGGGGTGATACGCAGTATTTT
len: 15; d_gene: TRBD1; abundance: .; v_gene: TRBV19; j_gene: TRBJ1-2; CDR3aa: CASSPPDRKNYGYTF; CDR3nt: TGTGCCAGTAGTCCCCCGGACAGGAAAAACTATGGCTACACCTTC
len: 15; d_gene: .; abundance: .; v_gene: TRBV5-4; j_gene: TRBJ1-6; CDR3aa: CASSLYAGSNSPLHF; CDR3nt: TGTGCCAGCAGCTTATACGCCGGTAGTAATTCACCCCTCCACTTT
len: 15; d_gene: TRBD1; abundance: .; v_gene: TRBV7-2; j_gene: TRBJ2-2; CDR3aa: CASSHRQGNAGELFF; CDR3nt: TGTGCCAGCAGCCACAGACAGGGGAACGCCGGGGAGCTGTTTTTT
len: 15; d_gene: .; abundance: .; v_gene: TRBV6-5; j_gene: TRBJ2-7; CDR3aa: CASSYSMTGVYEQYF; CDR3nt: TGTGCCAGCAGTTACTCGATGACAGGAGTCTACGAGCAGTACTTC
len: 15; d_gene: TRBD2; abundance: once; v_gene: TRBV15; j_gene: TRBJ2-5; CDR3aa: CATSDRGLAHETQYF; CDR3nt: TGTGCCACCAGCGACCGCGGACTAGCTCACGAGACCCAGTACTTC
len: 15; d_gene: TRBD1; abundance: .; v_gene: TRBV28; j_gene: TRBJ1-1; CDR3aa: CASSQHRGLNTEAFF; CDR3nt: TGTGCCAGCAGTCAACACAGGGGGCTGAACACTGAAGCTTTCTTT
len: 15; d_gene: TRBD2; abundance: .; v_gene: TRBV5-4; j_gene: TRBJ2-3; CDR3aa: CASSLAGLVTDTQYF; CDR3nt: TGTGCCAGCAGCTTGGCCGGACTAGTTACAGATACGCAGTATTTT
len: 15; d_gene: .; abundance: .; v_gene: TRBV16; j_gene: TRBJ2-3; CDR3aa: CASSQSPSYTDTQYF; CDR3nt: TGTGCCAGCAGCCAAAGCCCTAGCTACACAGATACGCAGTATTTT
len: 13; d_gene: .; abundance: .; v_gene: TRBV9; j_gene: TRBJ1-1; CDR3aa: CASSVSLNTEAFF; CDR3nt: TGTGCCAGCAGCGTCTCTTTGAACACTGAAGCTTTCTTT
len: 14; d_gene: TRBD1; abundance: .; v_gene: TRBV5-6; j_gene: TRBJ2-7; CDR3aa: CASSWGTALYEQYF; CDR3nt: TGTGCCAGCAGCTGGGGGACAGCCTTATACGAGCAGTACTTC
len: 13; d_gene: TRBD1; abundance: .; v_gene: TRBV28; j_gene: TRBJ2-7; CDR3aa: CASSQGNRGEQYF; CDR3nt: TGTGCCAGCAGCCAAGGCAACAGGGGCGAGCAGTACTTC
len: 16; d_gene: TRBD1; abundance: .; v_gene: TRBV7-6; j_gene: TRBJ2-3; CDR3aa: CASSETGVRGTDTQYF; CDR3nt: TGTGCCAGCAGCGAGACAGGGGTCCGTGGCACAGATACGCAGTATTTT
len: 16; d_gene: TRBD1; abundance: .; v_gene: TRBV6-6; j_gene: TRBJ1-2; CDR3aa: CASSPPRDRVNYGYTF; CDR3nt: TGTGCCAGCAGTCCCCCCCGGGACAGGGTTAACTATGGCTACACCTTC
len: 10; d_gene: .; abundance: .; v_gene: TRBV29-1; j_gene: TRBJ1-1; CDR3aa: CSVANTEAFF; CDR3nt: TGCAGCGTTGCTAACACTGAAGCTTTCTTT
len: 15; d_gene: TRBD1; abundance: .; v_gene: TRBV11-2; j_gene: TRBJ2-5; CDR3aa: CASSLAGGRYVTQYF; CDR3nt: TGTGCCAGCAGCTTAGCAGGGGGTAGATACGTGACCCAGTACTTC
len: 15; d_gene: .; abundance: .; v_gene: TRBV7-8; j_gene: TRBJ1-4; CDR3aa: CASSPTTGLGEKLFF; CDR3nt: TGTGCCAGCAGCCCAACCACAGGGTTAGGGGAAAAACTGTTTTTT
len: 15; d_gene: .; abundance: .; v_gene: TRBV6-5; j_gene: TRBJ2-5; CDR3aa: CASSYLSGVAETQYF; CDR3nt: TGTGCCAGCAGTTACCTTTCCGGGGTTGCGGAGACCCAGTACTTC